This record looks at one T cell receptor (beta chain) sequence and its context. Its antigen remains undetermined. Base qualities are not at hand, and no much larger clone is one base apart. CDR3 length: 14 amino acids, cysteine to phenylalanine. CDR3 DNA is the only sequence kept; it has 42 bases, read in frame from the first base. The junction carries 18 bases between V and J, which are trimmed by 10 bases and 5 bases respectively. The CDR1 and CDR2 encoded by the germline V gene are MRHNA and SNTAGT. The sample is drawn from a study of T cell responses to AZD1222 COVID-19 vaccine (dated by TCRdb to the early 2020s). Describing the broader study: TCR sequencing covered roughly 230 trial participants: 200 to 220 given two doses of AZD1222 and approximately 26 given two doses of MenACWY control vaccine. Enrollment into the trials was organized by age into subgroups of 18-55, 56-69 and 70-plus years, and those subgroups contained roughly 150, 30 and 60 TCR-sequenced participants, respectively. General study outcomes and caveats: Spike-specific TCR breadth and depth rose significantly after two AZD1222 doses compared with day 0 and with MenACWY recipients. In the small 56-69-year group, the increase in depth fell short of significance, most likely because of low power. Reportedly, almost half of the unique spike-specific TCRs recognized epitopes lying outside the regions that are mutated in the B.1.351 and B.1.1.7 variants. Most participants were white British and females outnumbered males, and the authors suggested that clonal diversity may have been underestimated. Because no day 14 peak-response samples were available, repertoires were characterized only after the peak T cell response. Conclusions about previously exposed vaccinees are limited, since just a handful of AZD1222 recipients were seropositive for SARS-CoV-2 at baseline. Vaccine-associated CD4 TCRs spanned the whole spike protein, with dominant responses in regions 160-218 and 743-854.

In the paper's terms, the time point label means: about 28 days (+/-7) after the second vaccine dose. AZD1222 recipients given second doses at about 4 weeks or at about 12 weeks were pooled, since spike-specific TCR depth and breadth were not found to differ between the two schedules. Vaccinee samples were obtained from the UK trials COV001 and COV002, which included a single-blind randomized controlled phase 2/3 trial of AZD1222 (ChAdOx1 nCoV-19) in healthy adults. For TCRbeta chain sequencing, PBMC samples were collected from trial participants at day 0 and at day 28 after the second dose. The CDR3 regions of human TCRbeta chains were analyzed by immunosequencing. As for the original processing: TCRs in the repertoires were matched against a reference library of SARS-CoV-2-specific TCRs that had been generated with the MIRA antigen-specificity platform. Breadth meant the fraction of unique TCRs that were SARS-CoV-2-associated, whereas depth meant the fraction of total T cells that were SARS-CoV-2-associated. Using the MIRA data, each spike-specific TCR was assigned both to the spike region to which the TCR was reactive and to a CD4 or CD8 class. Log10-transformed breadth and depth values were compared by one-way ANOVA with Sidak's multiple comparisons tests. The table comes from immuneACCESS by way of TCRdb, which keeps in-frame sequences with V and J called. Part of the clones is missing from these tables; in studies checked, under half for an unresolved V gene and the rest for unknown reasons. V, J and clone size are taken as reported in that table, and D and trimming were inferred from the DNA itself. In all, the sample holds more than 120,000 clones, and roughly 89% of those were seen once. Around 1.7% of the sample is held by the ten biggest clonotypes.

The receptor comes from an adult who received the AZD1222 COVID-19 vaccine. The material was peripheral blood, obtained 28 days after the second AZD1222 dose. The chain links TRBV6-4 with TRBJ2-1; TRBD2 could be the D gene, as 5 bases match. The CDR3 is CATREASGNNEQFF. The nucleotide sequence is TGTGCCACTCGGGAAGCAAGCGGAAACAATGAGCAGTTCTTC.